This T cell receptor beta chain was recorded in a study of blood T cells in healthy people across ages. V shed 3 bases and J shed 5 bases, with 17 bases lying between them. In germline, CDR1 is SGHTA, CDR2 FQGNSA. The CDR3 contains 15 residues. The study's findings and limits: Older age coincided with a roughly linear decline in TCR beta diversity per million T cells.

At least 5.5 micrograms of total RNA were extracted per sample. Combining a sample-barcoded 5' primer with a J-beta primer mix, a second PCR ran for 7 to 11 cycles. Using its own MiXCR run on the 5' RACE reads, TCRdb lists one record per CDR3 protein. The table records hundreds of thousands of distinct CDR3 sequences, roughly 30% of them present only once. With regard to this clonotype: Antigen specificity is unknown.

The chain joins TRBV7-2 to TRBJ2-7; the D gene could be TRBD1 or TRBD2 (7 bases each). The sequence was obtained from a woman older than 75 in good health. The material sequenced was blood. CDR3 sequence: CASSFIQGGFDEQYF. The CDR3 region has the DNA TGTGCCAGCAGCTTTATTCAGGGGGGGTTCGACGAGCAGTACTTC.